This T cell receptor (beta chain) comes out of a study of technical replicates of blood from four donors. At least ten counts were recorded for this clone. Produced via immunoSEQ multiplex PCR; TCRdb's table is partial and in-frame only. The profile shows about 81,000 clones, about 81% of them singletons. The source material was PBMCs. This sequence was found in a human donor in good health. Some clones in this sample may be carry-over from other donors' samples.

The CDR3 spells CASSVDRSLDAFF. As DNA, the CDR3 is TGTGCCAGCAGTGTAGACAGGTCCCTGGACGCTTTCTTT. The rearrangement uses TRBV25-1 and TRBJ1-1; tentative D call: TRBD1 (6 bases). The length of the CDR3 is 13 residues. Germline V lookup: CDR1 MGHDK, CDR2 SYGVNS. V was shortened by 4 bases and J by 11 bases, with 17 bases between the two germline ends.